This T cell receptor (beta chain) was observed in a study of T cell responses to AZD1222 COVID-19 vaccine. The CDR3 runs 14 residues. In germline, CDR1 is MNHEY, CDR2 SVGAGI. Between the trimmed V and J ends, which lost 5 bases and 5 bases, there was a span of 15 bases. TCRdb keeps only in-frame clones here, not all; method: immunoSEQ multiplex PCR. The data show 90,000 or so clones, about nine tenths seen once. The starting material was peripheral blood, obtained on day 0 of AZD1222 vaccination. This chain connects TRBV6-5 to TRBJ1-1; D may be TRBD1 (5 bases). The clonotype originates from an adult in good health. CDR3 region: CASSTSGWGTEAFF. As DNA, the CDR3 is TGTGCCAGCAGTACCTCAGGGTGGGGGACTGAAGCTTTCTTT.